The 12 T cell receptor beta chains below all came from one sample that was sequenced in a study of blood T cells in healthy people across ages. The authors ran a second PCR of about 7 to 11 cycles using a sample-barcoded 5' primer and a J-beta primer mix. TCRdb processed the 5' RACE reads anew with MiXCR; each CDR3 protein has one entry. There are 650,000 to 700,000 distinct CDR3 sequences in the sample; 32% occur only once, and about 16% lies in the top ten. The sequenced sample was blood. The receptor source for this set is an elderly woman in good health.

The table lists this clonotype with a few counts. The V and J genes are TRBV12-3 or TRBV12-4 and TRBJ1-2; 8 bases agree with TRBD1. There are 15 residues in the CDR3. Trimming took 5 bases from V and 8 from J; bases not matched to a gene: 13. This CDR3 reads CASSGKDREEGGYTF. CDR3 sequence (DNA): TGTGCCAGCAGTGGGAAGGACAGGGAAGAAGGAGGCTACACCTTC.

This clonotype was detected ten times or more. The V and J genes are TRBV6-2 or TRBV6-3 and TRBJ2-1; 14 bases align to TRBD2. J was trimmed by 8 bases and V by 6 bases; bases with no gene match: 3. The CDR3 is 14 amino acids. Per germline, CDR1 MNHEY and CDR2 SVGEGT. The DNA for the CDR3 is TGTGCCAGCAGGGGGACTAGCGGGGGTTATGAGCAGTTCTTC. This encodes CASRGTSGGYEQFF.

The chain links TRBV12-3 or TRBV12-4 to TRBJ1-5, with D uncertain. CDR3 length: 14 residues. V lost 2 bases and J 0 bases, leaving 5 bases between the germline ends. CDR3 in amino acids: CASSLLNSNQPQHF. CDR3 sequence (DNA): TGTGCCAGCAGTTTATTAAATAGCAATCAGCCCCAGCATTTT.

Worth noting for this clonotype: One junction end does not reproduce the germline sequence, and a read error may be involved. J is TRBJ1-2 and V is TRBV18; weak D call: TRBD1 (5 bases). The V gene's germline CDR1 is KGHSH and CDR2 LQKENI. This CDR3 region has 15 residues. The CDR3 DNA sequence: TGTGCTAGCTCACGGGAGACAGACCCCAACTATGGCTACACCTTC. As protein: CASSRETDPNYGYTF.

With respect to this clonotype: A much more abundant neighbour one base away suggests this may be a read error. V and J are TRBV9 and TRBJ2-7; 7 bases are shared with TRBD2. The J call may be faulty, since TRBJ2-5 better matches the DNA end. CDR3 size: 13 residues. Germline V lookup: CDR1 SGDLS, CDR2 YYNGEE. CDR3 region: CASSVGGRGTQYF. Written as DNA, the CDR3 is TGTGCCAGCAGCGTAGGAGGGAGGGGGACCCAGTACTTC.

This clonotype showed up many times. The chain combines TRBV7-3 with TRBJ2-1; tentatively, D is TRBD1 (5 bases). This CDR3 is built from 13 residues. Germline lookup yields CDR1 SGHTA and CDR2 FQGTGA. V was shortened by 5 bases and J by 8 bases, with 13 bases between the two germline ends. CDR3 loop: CASSATQGHEQFF. CDR3 bases: TGTGCCAGCAGCGCGACCCAGGGCCATGAGCAGTTCTTC.

At least ten counts were recorded for this clonotype. The V and J genes are TRBV20-1 and TRBJ2-1; 9 bases fit TRBD2. V was clipped by 1 base and J by 4 bases; unmatched bases: 5. Germline-derived CDR1 and CDR2 are DFQATT and SNEGSKA (reference sequence). This CDR3 contains 15 residues. CDR3 nucleotides: TGCAGTGCTAGAGCCACAGCGGGGGGATACAATGAGCAGTTCTTC. Its translation is CSARATAGGYNEQFF.

As concerns this clonotype: Since a much larger clone is just one base distant, this may be a read error. The rearrangement joins TRBV15 to TRBJ1-4, with D hard to call. This CDR3 spans 15 amino acids. Germline CDR1 and CDR2: LNHNV and YYDKDF (reference sequence). The CDR3 bases are TGTGCCACCGGCAGAGATCAGGACTATAATGAAAAACTGTTTTTT. Residues: CATGRDQDYNEKLFF. Supplemented by reference TRBV15 and TRBJ1-4, the full variable domain reads DAMVIQNPRYQVTQFGKPVTLSCSQTLNHNVMYWYQQKSSQAPKLLFHYYDKDFNNEADTPDNFQSRRPNTSFCFLDIRSPGLGDTAMYLCATGRDQDYNEKLFFGSGTQLSVL.

This clonotype was picked up a small number of times. A much larger clone is a single base away; this may be a read error. The V gene is TRBV12-3 or TRBV12-4, the J gene TRBJ2-1; 10 bases map to TRBD2. The CDR3 consists of 14 residues. V lost 7 bases to trimming and J lost 9 bases; unmatched junction nucleotides: 9. The CDR3 sequence: CASTLSGGAGEQFF. Written as DNA, the CDR3 is TGTGCCAGCACCTTGAGCGGGGGGGCCGGTGAGCAGTTCTTC.

This clonotype occurred many times. The genes are TRBV11-2 and TRBJ1-5, with TRBD1 matching 8 bases. The CDR3 runs to 17 residues. The germline V gene has CDR1 SGHAT and CDR2 FQNNGV. J lost 2 bases, V lost 1 base, and 7 bases had no gene match. As DNA, the CDR3 is TGTGCCAGCAGCTTAGGGCAGGGGGCGTTTGGCAATCAGCCCCAGCATTTT. Protein sequence: CASSLGQGAFGNQPQHF.

The V and J genes are TRBV7-2 and TRBJ1-1, with no clear D. The germline V gene encodes CDR1 SGHTA and CDR2 FQGNSA. This CDR3 has 16 residues. Trimming stripped 1 base from V and 5 bases from J, with 17 bases between. The CDR3 region is CASSLVGGGVGTEAFF. The CDR3 bases are TGTGCCAGCAGCTTAGTAGGCGGCGGGGTGGGTACTGAAGCTTTCTTT.

This clonotype was observed at least ten times. V gene TRBV14 combines with J gene TRBJ2-3; unclear D gene. Germline CDR1 is SGHDN and CDR2 is FVKESK. V shed 0 bases and J shed 4 bases, with 8 bases lying between them. The length of the CDR3 is 14 residues. The CDR3 reads CASSQDTTADTQYF. The CDR3 coding sequence is TGTGCCAGCAGCCAAGATACTACGGCAGATACGCAGTATTTT.